This TCR beta chain was identified in a study of blood T cell repertoires in COVID-19. Using immunoSEQ multiplex PCR, the repertoire was profiled, and TCRdb retains in-frame clones only, with some absent. Of roughly 81,000 clones in the sample, 70% to 90% were seen once. The CDR3 contains 13 residues. Looked up from germline, CDR1 is MNHNY and CDR2 is SVGAGI (reference sequence). Trimming took 6 bases from V and 3 from J, leaving 9 bases between them. J is TRBJ2-1 and V is TRBV6-6; D gene uncertain. Material: peripheral blood. The sequence came from a man in his 70s with active or convalescent COVID-19. The CDR3 loop is CASSLDIYNEQFF. For the CDR3, the DNA is TGTGCCAGCAGCTTAGACATCTACAATGAGCAGTTCTTC.